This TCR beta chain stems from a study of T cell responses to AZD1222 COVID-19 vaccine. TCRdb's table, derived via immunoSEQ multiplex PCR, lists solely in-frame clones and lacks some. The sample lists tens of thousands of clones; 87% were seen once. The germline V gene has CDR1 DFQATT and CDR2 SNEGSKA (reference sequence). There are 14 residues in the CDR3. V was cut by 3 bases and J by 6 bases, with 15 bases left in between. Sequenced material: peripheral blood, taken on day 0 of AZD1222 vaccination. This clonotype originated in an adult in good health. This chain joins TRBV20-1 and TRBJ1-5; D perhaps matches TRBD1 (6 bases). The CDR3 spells CSASTSGGLQPQHF. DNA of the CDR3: TGCAGTGCTAGTACGAGTGGGGGGCTTCAGCCCCAGCATTTT.